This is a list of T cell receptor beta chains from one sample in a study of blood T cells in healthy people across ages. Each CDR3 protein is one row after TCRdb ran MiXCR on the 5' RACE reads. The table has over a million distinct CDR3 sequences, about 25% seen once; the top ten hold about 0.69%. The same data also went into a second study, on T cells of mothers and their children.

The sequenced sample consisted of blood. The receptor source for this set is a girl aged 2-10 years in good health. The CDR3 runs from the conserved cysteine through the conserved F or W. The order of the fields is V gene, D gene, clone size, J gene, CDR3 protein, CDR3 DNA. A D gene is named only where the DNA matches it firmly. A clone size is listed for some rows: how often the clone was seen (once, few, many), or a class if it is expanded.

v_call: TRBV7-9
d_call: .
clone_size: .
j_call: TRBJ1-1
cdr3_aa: CASSQRGPEAFF
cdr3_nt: TGTGCCAGCAGTCAAAGGGGACCTGAAGCTTTCTTT

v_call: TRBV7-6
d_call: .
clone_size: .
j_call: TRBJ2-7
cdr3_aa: CACSLVFHYEQYF
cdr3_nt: TGTGCCTGCAGCTTAGTGTTCCACTACGAGCAGTACTTC

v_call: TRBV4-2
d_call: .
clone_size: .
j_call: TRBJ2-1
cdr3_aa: CASSQEPGGLSYNEQFF
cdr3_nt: TGTGCCAGCAGCCAAGAACCGGGGGGCCTTTCCTACAATGAACAGTTCTTC

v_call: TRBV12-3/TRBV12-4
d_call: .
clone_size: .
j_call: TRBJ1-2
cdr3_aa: CASSPPIQSSSANYGYTF
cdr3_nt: TGTGCCAGCAGTCCTCCGATACAGTCCTCCTCAGCTAACTATGGCTACACCTTC

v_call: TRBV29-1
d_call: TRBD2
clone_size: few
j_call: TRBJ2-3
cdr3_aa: CSGAGGPFTDTQYF
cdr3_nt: TGCAGCGGAGCGGGAGGGCCCTTCACGGATACGCAGTATTTT

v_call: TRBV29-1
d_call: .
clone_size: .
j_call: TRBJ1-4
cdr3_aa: CSVEADGTTNEKLFF
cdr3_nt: TGCAGCGTTGAAGCGGACGGGACAACTAATGAAAAACTGTTTTTT

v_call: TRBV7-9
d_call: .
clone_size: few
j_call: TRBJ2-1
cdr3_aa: CASSFVSQHQQFF
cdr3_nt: TGTGCCAGCAGCTTCGTCAGTCAACATCAACAGTTCTTC

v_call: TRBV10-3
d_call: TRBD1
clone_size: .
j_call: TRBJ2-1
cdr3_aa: CAIGVTGPYNEQFF
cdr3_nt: TGTGCCATCGGTGTGACAGGGCCCTACAATGAGCAGTTCTTC

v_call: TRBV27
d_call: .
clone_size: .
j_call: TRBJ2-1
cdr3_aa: CASSLMATDEQFF
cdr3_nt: TGTGCCAGCAGTTTAATGGCTACGGATGAGCAGTTCTTC

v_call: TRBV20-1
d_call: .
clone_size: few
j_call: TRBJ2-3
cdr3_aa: CSARTVGDTDTQYF
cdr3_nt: TGCAGTGCTAGAACAGTGGGGGACACAGATACGCAGTATTTT

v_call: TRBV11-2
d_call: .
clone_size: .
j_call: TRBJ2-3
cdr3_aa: CASSLVPLRDTQYF
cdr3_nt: TGTGCCAGCAGCTTAGTTCCCTTGAGGGATACGCAGTATTTT

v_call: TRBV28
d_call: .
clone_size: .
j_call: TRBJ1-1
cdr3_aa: CASSLFPGRGAEAFF
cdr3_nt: TGTGCCAGCAGTTTATTCCCGGGGAGGGGAGCTGAAGCTTTCTTT

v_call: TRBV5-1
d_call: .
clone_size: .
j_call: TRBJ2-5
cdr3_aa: CASSLSTYQETQYF
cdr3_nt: TGCGCCAGCAGCTTAAGTACCTATCAAGAGACCCAGTACTTC

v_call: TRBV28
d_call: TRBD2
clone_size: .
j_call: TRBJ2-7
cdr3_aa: CAGRGRANGEQYF
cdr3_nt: TGTGCCGGCCGCGGGAGGGCGAATGGTGAGCAGTACTTC

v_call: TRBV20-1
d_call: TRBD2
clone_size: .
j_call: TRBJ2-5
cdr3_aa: CSAREQAGMYQETQYF
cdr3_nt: TGCAGTGCTAGAGAACAAGCGGGGATGTACCAAGAGACCCAGTACTTC